This T cell receptor (beta chain) emerged from a study of cytomegalovirus exposure and HLA in healthy donors. Study results and caveats: The classifier reportedly diagnosed cytomegalovirus status with high specificity and sensitivity.

About this clone itself: Its matching antigen is unknown. The same CDR3 arises from other DNA sequences in this sample as well.

This PCR relied on a set of 60 Vbeta primers and 13 Jbeta primers. Profiling relied on immunoSEQ multiplex PCR, and the TCRdb table lists in-frame clones only, not all of them. The sample shows 90,000 to 120,000 clones, 73% of them seen only once. Trimming removed 9 bases from V and 5 bases from J; junction bases left unmatched: 9. The length of the CDR3 is 14 residues. From germline, CDR1 is SGHVS and CDR2 FQNEAQ. Material: PBMCs. The sequence derives from a man aged 30 to 39 in good health and CMV-seronegative. This sequence joins TRBV7-8 and TRBJ2-5; 10 bases fit TRBD1. Here the CDR3 reads CASSQTGGGETQYF. The DNA of the CDR3 is TGTGCCAGTAGCCAGACAGGGGGCGGGGAGACCCAGTACTTC.